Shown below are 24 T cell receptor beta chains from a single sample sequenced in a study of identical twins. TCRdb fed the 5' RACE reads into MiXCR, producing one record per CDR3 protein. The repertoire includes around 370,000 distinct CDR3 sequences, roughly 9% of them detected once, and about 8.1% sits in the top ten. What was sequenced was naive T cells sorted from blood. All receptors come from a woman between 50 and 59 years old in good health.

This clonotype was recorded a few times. The CDR3 loop reads CASTHRGSSYEQYF. The CDR3, as DNA: TGTGCCAGCACTCACCGCGGGAGCTCCTACGAGCAGTACTTC. The genes are TRBV5-4 and TRBJ2-7; TRBD2 matches at 7 bases. CDR1 is SGHNT, CDR2 YYREEE, per germline (reference sequence). Trimming took 6 bases from V and 0 from J; bases not matched to a gene: 6. This CDR3 is built from 14 residues.

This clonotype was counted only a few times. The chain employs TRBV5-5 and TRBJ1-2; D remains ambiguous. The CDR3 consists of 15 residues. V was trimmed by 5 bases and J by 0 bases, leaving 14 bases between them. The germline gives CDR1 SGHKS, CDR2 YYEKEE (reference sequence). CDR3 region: CASSGSGAANYGYTF. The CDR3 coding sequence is TGTGCCAGCAGTGGGTCTGGCGCAGCTAACTATGGCTACACCTTC.

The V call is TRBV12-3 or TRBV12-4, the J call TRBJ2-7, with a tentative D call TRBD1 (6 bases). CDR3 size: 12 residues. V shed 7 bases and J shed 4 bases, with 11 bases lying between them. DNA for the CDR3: TGTGCCAGCAAGGACAGATTTTACGAGCAGTACGTC. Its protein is CASKDRFYEQYV.

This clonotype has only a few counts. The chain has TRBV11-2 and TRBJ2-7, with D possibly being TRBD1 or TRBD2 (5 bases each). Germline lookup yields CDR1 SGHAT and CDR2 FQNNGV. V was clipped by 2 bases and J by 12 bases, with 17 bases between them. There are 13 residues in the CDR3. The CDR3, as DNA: TGTGCCAGCAGCTTAACGGGGCAGGGAGTCGCGTACGTC. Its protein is CASSLTGQGVAYV.

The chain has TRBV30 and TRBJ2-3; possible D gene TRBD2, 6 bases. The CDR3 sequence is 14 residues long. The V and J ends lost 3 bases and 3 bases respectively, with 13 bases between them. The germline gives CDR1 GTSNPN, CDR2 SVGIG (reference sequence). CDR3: CAWSEDRETDTQYF. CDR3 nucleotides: TGTGCCTGGAGCGAGGATCGGGAGACAGATACGCAGTATTTT.

As DNA, the CDR3 is TGTGCCAGTAGTATGTCTCGACAGACTAGCAATCAGCCCCAGCATTTT. Protein: CASSMSRQTSNQPQHF. The gene calls are TRBV19 and TRBJ1-5; tentatively, D is TRBD1 (5 bases). V was shortened by 3 bases and J by 0 bases, with 12 bases between the two germline ends. Germline V gives CDR1 LNHDA, CDR2 SQIVND (reference sequence). This CDR3 comprises 16 residues.

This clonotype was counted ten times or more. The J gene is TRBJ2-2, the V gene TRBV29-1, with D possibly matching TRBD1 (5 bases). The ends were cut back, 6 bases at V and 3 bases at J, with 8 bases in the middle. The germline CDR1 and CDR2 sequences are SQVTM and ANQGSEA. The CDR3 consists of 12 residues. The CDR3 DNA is TGCAGCGTGCGCAGGGACACCGGGGAGCTGTTTTTT. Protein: CSVRRDTGELFF.

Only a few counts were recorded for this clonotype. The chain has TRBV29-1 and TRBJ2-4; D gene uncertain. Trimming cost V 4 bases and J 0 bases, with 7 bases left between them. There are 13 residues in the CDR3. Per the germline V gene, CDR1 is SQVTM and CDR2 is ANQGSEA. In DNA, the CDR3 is TGCAGCGTTGGGCCGGTAGCCAAAAACATTCAGTACTTC. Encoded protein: CSVGPVAKNIQYF. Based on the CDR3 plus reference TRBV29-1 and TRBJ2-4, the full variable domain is SAVISQKPSRDICQRGTSLTIQCQVDSQVTMMFWYRQQPGQSLTLIATANQGSEATYESGFVIDKFPISRPNLTFSTLTVSNMSPEDSSIYLCSVGPVAKNIQYFGAGTRLSVL.

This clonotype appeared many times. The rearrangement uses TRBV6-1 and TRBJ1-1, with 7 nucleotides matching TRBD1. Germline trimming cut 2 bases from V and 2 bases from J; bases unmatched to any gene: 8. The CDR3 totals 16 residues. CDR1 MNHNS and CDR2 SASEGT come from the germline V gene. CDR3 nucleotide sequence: TGTGCCAGCAGTGAAAACCCGGGACAGCTTAACACTGAAGCTTTCTTT. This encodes CASSENPGQLNTEAFF.

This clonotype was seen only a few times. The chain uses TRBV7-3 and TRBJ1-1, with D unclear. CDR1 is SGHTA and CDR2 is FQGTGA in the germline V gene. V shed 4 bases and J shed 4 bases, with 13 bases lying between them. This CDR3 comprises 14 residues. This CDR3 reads CASSSGVLGTEAFF. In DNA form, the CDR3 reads TGTGCCAGCAGCTCCGGAGTCCTGGGCACTGAAGCTTTCTTT.

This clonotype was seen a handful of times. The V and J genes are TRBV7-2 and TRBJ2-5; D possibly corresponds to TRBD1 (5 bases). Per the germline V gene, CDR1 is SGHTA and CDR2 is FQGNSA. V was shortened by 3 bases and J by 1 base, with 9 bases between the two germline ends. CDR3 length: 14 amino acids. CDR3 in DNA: TGTGCCAGCAGCTTCTACGACAGCCAAGAGACCCAGTACTTC. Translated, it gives CASSFYDSQETQYF.

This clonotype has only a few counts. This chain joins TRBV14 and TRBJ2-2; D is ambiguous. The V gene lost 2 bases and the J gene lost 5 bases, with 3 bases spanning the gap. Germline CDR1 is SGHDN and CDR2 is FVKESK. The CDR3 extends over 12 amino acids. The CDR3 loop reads CASSQSTGELFF. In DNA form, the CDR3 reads TGTGCCAGCAGCCAATCTACCGGGGAGCTGTTTTTT.

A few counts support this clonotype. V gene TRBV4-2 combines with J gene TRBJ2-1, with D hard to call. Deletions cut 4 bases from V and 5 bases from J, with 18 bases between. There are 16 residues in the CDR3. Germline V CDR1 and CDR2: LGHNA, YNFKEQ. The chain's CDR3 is CASSREPQPKNNEQFF. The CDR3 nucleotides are TGTGCCAGCAGCCGAGAACCCCAGCCGAAAAACAATGAGCAGTTCTTC.

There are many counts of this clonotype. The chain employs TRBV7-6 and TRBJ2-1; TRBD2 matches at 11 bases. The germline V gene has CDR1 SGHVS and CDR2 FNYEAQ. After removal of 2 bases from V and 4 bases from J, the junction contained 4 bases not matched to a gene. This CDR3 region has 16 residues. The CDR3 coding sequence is TGTGCCAGCAGCTTACCGGGACTAGCGGAGTACAATGAGCAGTTCTTC. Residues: CASSLPGLAEYNEQFF.

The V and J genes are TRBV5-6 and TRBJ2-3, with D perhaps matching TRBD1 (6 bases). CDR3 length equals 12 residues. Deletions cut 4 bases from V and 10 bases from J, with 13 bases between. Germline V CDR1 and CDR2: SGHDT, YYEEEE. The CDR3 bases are TGTGCCAGCAGCGACGACAGGCTAGCGCAGTATTTT. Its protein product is CASSDDRLAQYF. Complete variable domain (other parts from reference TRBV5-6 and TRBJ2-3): DAGVTQSPTHLIKTRGQQVTLRCSPKSGHDTVSWYQQALGQGPQFIFQYYEEEERQRGNFPDRFSGHQFPNYSSELNVNALLLGDSALYLCASSDDRLAQYFGPGTRLTVL.

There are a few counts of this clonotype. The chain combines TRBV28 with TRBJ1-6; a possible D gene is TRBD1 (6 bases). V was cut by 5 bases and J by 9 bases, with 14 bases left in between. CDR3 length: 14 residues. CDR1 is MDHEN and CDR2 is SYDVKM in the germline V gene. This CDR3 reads CASSLLEGGSPLHF. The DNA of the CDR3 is TGTGCCAGCAGTCTACTTGAGGGGGGTTCACCCCTCCACTTT.

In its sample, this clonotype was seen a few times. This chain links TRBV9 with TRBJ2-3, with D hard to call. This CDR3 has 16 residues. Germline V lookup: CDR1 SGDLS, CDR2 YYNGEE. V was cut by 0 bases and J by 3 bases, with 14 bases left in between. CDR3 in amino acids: CASSVEGGTSTDTQYF. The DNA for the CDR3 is TGTGCCAGCAGCGTAGAGGGCGGAACGAGTACAGATACGCAGTATTTT.

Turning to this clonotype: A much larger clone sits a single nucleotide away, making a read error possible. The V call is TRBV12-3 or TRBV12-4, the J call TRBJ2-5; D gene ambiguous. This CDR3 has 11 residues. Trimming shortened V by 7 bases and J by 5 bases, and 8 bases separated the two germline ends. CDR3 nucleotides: TGTGCCAGCAAGGTCGGGGAGACCCAGTACTTC. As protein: CASKVGETQYF.

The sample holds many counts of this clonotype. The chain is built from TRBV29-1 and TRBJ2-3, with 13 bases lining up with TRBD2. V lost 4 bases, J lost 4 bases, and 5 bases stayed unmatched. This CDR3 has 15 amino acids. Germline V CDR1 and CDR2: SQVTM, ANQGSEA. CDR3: CSVGGLAGDSDTQYF. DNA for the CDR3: TGCAGCGTTGGTGGACTAGCGGGAGACTCAGATACGCAGTATTTT.

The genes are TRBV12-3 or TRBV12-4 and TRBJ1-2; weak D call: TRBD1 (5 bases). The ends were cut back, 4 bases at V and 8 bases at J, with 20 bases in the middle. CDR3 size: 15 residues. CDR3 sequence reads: CASSSTPGLKDGYTF. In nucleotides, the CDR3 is TGTGCCAGCAGTTCAACCCCGGGACTGAAGGACGGCTACACCTTC.

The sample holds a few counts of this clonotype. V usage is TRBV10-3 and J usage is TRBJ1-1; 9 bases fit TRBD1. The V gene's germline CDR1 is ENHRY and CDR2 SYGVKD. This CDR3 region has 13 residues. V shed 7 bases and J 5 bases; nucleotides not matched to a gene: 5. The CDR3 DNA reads TGTGCCATCAAGGGACAGGGTATAACTGAAGCTTTCTTT. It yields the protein CAIKGQGITEAFF.

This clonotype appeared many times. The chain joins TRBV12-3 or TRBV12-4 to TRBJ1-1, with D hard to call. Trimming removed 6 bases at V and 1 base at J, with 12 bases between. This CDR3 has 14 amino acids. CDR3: CASRSAFGNTEAFF. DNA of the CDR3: TGTGCCAGCAGGAGCGCTTTCGGGAACACTGAAGCTTTCTTT.

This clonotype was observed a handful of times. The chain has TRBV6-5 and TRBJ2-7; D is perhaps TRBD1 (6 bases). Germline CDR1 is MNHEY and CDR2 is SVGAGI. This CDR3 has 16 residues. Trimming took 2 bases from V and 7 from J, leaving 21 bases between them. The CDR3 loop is CASSYRTVAKAREQYF. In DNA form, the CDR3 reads TGTGCCAGCAGTTACAGGACAGTAGCTAAGGCTCGAGAGCAGTACTTC.

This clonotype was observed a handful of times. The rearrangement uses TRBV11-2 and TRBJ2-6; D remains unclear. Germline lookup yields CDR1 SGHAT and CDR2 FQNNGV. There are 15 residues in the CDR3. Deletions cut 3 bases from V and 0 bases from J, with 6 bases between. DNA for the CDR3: TGTGCCAGCAGCTTCTGGTCCTCTGGGGCCAACGTCCTGACTTTC. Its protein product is CASSFWSSGANVLTF.